A selection of T cell receptor beta chains follows, all from one sample in a study of shared clonotypes between healthy human individuals. Produced via immunoSEQ multiplex PCR; TCRdb's table is partial and in-frame only. Of about 1.1 million clones listed, 70% to 85% are singletons. Sequencing input: memory CD4+ T cells from PBMCs. These receptors were taken from a young man in good health. Some clones in this sample may be carry-over from other donors' samples. CDR3s include the opening cysteine and the closing phenylalanine or tryptophan. The D gene is left open where the match is weak. Not all rows give a size; the values are once, few, many and, for expanded clones, a class.

clone_size	d_call	v_call	j_call	cdr3_nt	cdr3_aa
.	.	TRBV28	TRBJ2-7	TGTGCCAGCCTCGGGGGGACACCCTACGAGCAGTACTTC	CASLGGTPYEQYF
.	.	TRBV5-1	TRBJ1-5	TGCGCCAGCAGCTTGGGGGACTATAGCAATCAGCCCCAGCATTTT	CASSLGDYSNQPQHF
few	.	TRBV15	TRBJ2-1	TGTGCCACCAGCAAAGGGGAGTTGGAGCAGTTCTTC	CATSKGELEQFF
.	.	TRBV9	TRBJ2-5	TGTGCCAGCAGCGTAAGTCCGGAACAAGAGACCCAGTACTTC	CASSVSPEQETQYF
.	.	TRBV11-2	TRBJ2-7	TGTGCCAGCAGCTCCCTGGGGGCCTACGAGCAGTACTTC	CASSSLGAYEQYF
.	.	TRBV9	TRBJ1-2	TGTGCCAGCAGCGTAGGGGGAGGGGTAGCTAACTATGGCTACACCTTC	CASSVGGGVANYGYTF
.	TRBD2	TRBV28	TRBJ2-5	TGTGCCAGCAGTTCAATAGGACTAGCCGGCGAGACCCAGTACTTC	CASSSIGLAGETQYF
.	TRBD2	TRBV6-1	TRBJ2-1	TGTGCCAGCGATCGCCGCGGGAGGGTCGATGAGCAGTTCTTC	CASDRRGRVDEQFF
.	.	TRBV20-1	TRBJ2-1	TGCAGTGCTAGAGATCTAAATGAGCAGTTCTTC	CSARDLNEQFF
few	.	TRBV2	TRBJ2-1	TGTGCCAGCAGTCAATCACGGCTGGGGATCGAGCAGTTCTTC	CASSQSRLGIEQFF
.	.	TRBV25-1	TRBJ1-3	TGTGCCAGCAGTGCTACTCGAGCGGGGTGGCAAGACACCATATATTTT	CASSATRAGWQDTIYF
.	.	TRBV23-1	TRBJ1-5	TGCGCCAGCGGTCGGGGTCCAGGGTCAAAGGGGCCCCAGCATTTT	CASGRGPGSKGPQHF
.	.	TRBV28	TRBJ1-2	TGTGCCAGCAGTTCCCCCTCGGGGGCGCTGGGCTACACCTTC	CASSSPSGALGYTF
.	TRBD1	TRBV28	TRBJ1-2	TGTGCCAGCAGGCAAGGGACAGTCTATGGCTACACCTTC	CASRQGTVYGYTF
.	TRBD2	TRBV13	TRBJ2-7	TGTGCCAGCAGCACCACTAGCGGGGGGCAGTACTTC	CASSTTSGGQYF
.	TRBD1	TRBV5-4	TRBJ1-6	TGTGCCAGCAGTTACAGGGGTTCACCCCTCCACTTT	CASSYRGSPLHF
.	.	TRBV5-4	TRBJ2-2	TGTGCCAGCAGCCAGGGCCGAGTAGGCGTCACCGGGGAGCTGTTTTTT	CASSQGRVGVTGELFF
.	.	TRBV20-1	TRBJ1-2	TGCAGTGCTCGGTCCCCCTATGGCTACACCTTC	CSARSPYGYTF
.	.	TRBV6-1	TRBJ1-5	TGTGCCTCGGGGGGGCCGACGATCTATCAGCCCCAGCATTTT	CASGGPTIYQPQHF
once	.	TRBV5-4	TRBJ1-5	TGTGCCAGCAGCTTTGGCGGTCTTTCTAGCAATCAGCCCCAGCATTTT	CASSFGGLSSNQPQHF
.	.	TRBV4-1	TRBJ1-1	TGCGCCAGCAGCCAAAAACCTGGGACGAGGGAGTGGACTGAAGCTTTCTTT	CASSQKPGTREWTEAFF
.	.	TRBV4-1	TRBJ1-2	TGCGCCAGCAGCCAAGAGGGGGGCGACAGCGCGCGGGGCTACACCTTC	CASSQEGGDSARGYTF
.	.	TRBV5-1	TRBJ1-5	TGCGCCAGCAGAGAGGGGGGAGACAATCAGCCCCAGCATTTT	CASREGGDNQPQHF
.	TRBD1	TRBV12-5	TRBJ1-5	TGTGCTAGTGGTTTGACGGCAGGGGGAGGCGGCAATCAGCCCCAGCATTTT	CASGLTAGGGGNQPQHF
once	.	TRBV28	TRBJ2-2	TGTGCCAGCCTAACTAGCCTTGGGGAGCTGTTTTTT	CASLTSLGELFF
.	TRBD2	TRBV6-6	TRBJ2-1	TGTGCCAGCAGTATGACTAGCGGGAGGTTTATAGGTGAGCAGTTCTTC	CASSMTSGRFIGEQFF
.	.	TRBV19	TRBJ1-4	TGTGCCAGTACCCATTCTACGCCCGGTGAAAAACTGTTTTTT	CASTHSTPGEKLFF
once	.	TRBV19	TRBJ1-2	TGTGCCAGTACTACCGGGACCACCTATGGCTACACCTTC	CASTTGTTYGYTF
.	.	TRBV7-9	TRBJ2-7	TGTGCCAGCAGCTTAAGGGACTCTACCTACGAGCAGTACTTC	CASSLRDSTYEQYF
.	TRBD2	TRBV5-1	TRBJ2-2	TGCGCCAGCAGCTTAGGCCTAGCGGGATCGTTGGACACCGGGGAGCTGTTTTTT	CASSLGLAGSLDTGELFF
.	TRBD2	TRBV29-1	TRBJ2-7	TGCAGCGTTGAAGAGACGGGGGGATCCTACGAGCAGTACTTC	CSVEETGGSYEQYF
.	.	TRBV18	TRBJ1-3	TGTGCCAGCTCACCAAATATCGCAGGCGTCTCTGGAAACACCATATATTTT	CASSPNIAGVSGNTIYF
.	.	TRBV5-1	TRBJ2-1	TGCGCCAGCAGCTCTACAATCCGGGACGGGGGCTACAATGAGCAGTTCTTC	CASSSTIRDGGYNEQFF
.	.	TRBV11-2	TRBJ2-7	TGTGCCAGCAGCTTAAAGGGGTGGGAGCAGTACTTC	CASSLKGWEQYF
.	TRBD2	TRBV5-1	TRBJ2-1	TGCGCCAGCAGCCCGACGACTAGCGTACCCTACAATGAGCAGTTCTTC	CASSPTTSVPYNEQFF
.	TRBD1	TRBV28	TRBJ1-1	TGTGCCAGCAGTTTGGGGGACAGGGAGTACACTGAAGCTTTCTTT	CASSLGDREYTEAFF
.	TRBD2	TRBV7-2	TRBJ2-7	TGTGCCAGCAGCTTAGCGGGGCTAGCGGGAGATCCCTACGAGCAGTACTTC	CASSLAGLAGDPYEQYF
many	.	TRBV9	TRBJ2-3	TGTGCCAGCAGCGTAGATGTGGGGGCGAGAGATACGCAGTATTTT	CASSVDVGARDTQYF
.	.	TRBV25-1	TRBJ2-7	TGTGCCAGCATCCCCCAGAGCTCCTACGAGCAGTACTTC	CASIPQSSYEQYF
once	.	TRBV6-6	TRBJ1-3	TGTGCCAGCAGTTACGGAACCTCTGGAAACACCATATATTTT	CASSYGTSGNTIYF
.	TRBD2	TRBV9	TRBJ2-1	TGTGCCAGCAGCGTAGCTGGTCCGGGACTAGCGGCCTACAATGAGCAGTTCTTC	CASSVAGPGLAAYNEQFF
once	.	TRBV5-1	TRBJ1-2	TGCGCCAGCAGTGTACAGGAAGTTGGGAATGGCTACACCTTC	CASSVQEVGNGYTF